These T cell receptor beta chains were read from a single sample in a study of identifying expanded T cells in peripheral blood. Data came from immunoSEQ multiplex PCR; TCRdb stores just in-frame clones and leaves some out. There are 90,000 or so clones in the sample; approximately 90% occur only once, and around 20% lies in the top ten. Sequencing input: blood. The receptors shown here come from a person aged 18 to 75 in good health. Both conserved end residues are part of each CDR3. The order of the fields is D gene, J gene, clone size, V gene, CDR3 DNA, CDR3 protein. The D gene is left open where the match is weak. Only part of the rows carry a size: once, few, many, or a class if the clone is expanded.

.	TRBJ2-1	.	TRBV7-7	TGTGCCAGCAGCCTCGCATTAGGGGGGTACAATGAGCAGTTCTTC	CASSLALGGYNEQFF
.	TRBJ1-1	.	TRBV7-8	TGTGCCAGCAGCCCCCACTTTTCTAAGGATATAGCTTTCTTT	CASSPHFSKDIAFF
.	TRBJ1-5	.	TRBV19	TGTGCCAGTAGTTCGGAATTCCCTCAGCCCCAGCATTTT	CASSSEFPQPQHF
.	TRBJ1-5	.	TRBV7-9	TGTGCCAGCAGCTTAGCGGGGGGGGCGAGTCAGCCCCAGCATTTT	CASSLAGGASQPQHF
TRBD1	TRBJ2-5	.	TRBV29-1	TGCAGCGCCCTCCGCGGGACAGGGGAGACCCAGTACTTC	CSALRGTGETQYF
.	TRBJ2-7	.	TRBV4-3	TGCGCCAGCAGCCAACAAACAGGGATTTTGGACTACGAGCAGTACTTC	CASSQQTGILDYEQYF
TRBD1	TRBJ1-2	.	TRBV5-6	TGTGCCAGCAGCTCACCGGGACAGGGGGCTAACTATGGCTACACCTTC	CASSSPGQGANYGYTF
.	TRBJ2-1	.	TRBV6-5	TGTGCCAGCAGCCCACGGGTTTACAATGAGCAGTTCTTC	CASSPRVYNEQFF
TRBD1	TRBJ2-7	.	TRBV30	TGTGCCTGGAGTGTCCCGACCGGGACAGGAATCTACGAGCAGTACTTC	CAWSVPTGTGIYEQYF
.	TRBJ2-5	once	TRBV29-1	TGCAGCGTTGCAGACAGTGGGGAGACCCAGTACTTC	CSVADSGETQYF
.	TRBJ2-7	.	TRBV4-2	TGTGCCAGCAGCCGTGGGATACTCGACTACGAGCAGTACTTC	CASSRGILDYEQYF
.	TRBJ2-1	.	TRBV19	TGTGCCAGTAGTACCTCCCGGGGCTACTTCTACAATGAGCAGTTCTTC	CASSTSRGYFYNEQFF
.	TRBJ1-1	.	TRBV11-2	TGTGCCAGCAGCCTAACAGAGAACACTGAAGCTTTCTTT	CASSLTENTEAFF
.	TRBJ2-3	.	TRBV20-1	TGCAGTGCTGGGCAAACAGATACGCAGTATTTT	CSAGQTDTQYF
.	TRBJ1-2	few	TRBV6-5	TGTGCCAGCAGCTATAGCGAGAGCTATGGCTACACCTTC	CASSYSESYGYTF
TRBD1	TRBJ2-5	.	TRBV4-2	TGTGCCAGCAGCCAAGCCGGGACAGGGAGGGCGTTGGAGTACGAGACCCAGTACTTC	CASSQAGTGRALEYETQYF
TRBD1	TRBJ1-4	.	TRBV6-6	TGTGCCAGCAGTACCGGGGCAGGGGGCGAAGGGCTGTTTTTT	CASSTGAGGEGLFF
.	TRBJ2-5	.	TRBV18	TGTGCCAGCTCACCAACGGGACATTTGTACCAAGAGACCCAGTACTTC	CASSPTGHLYQETQYF
.	TRBJ1-2	.	TRBV27	TGTGCCAGCAGTCCCACCCAACCTTTAGGCTACACCTTC	CASSPTQPLGYTF
.	TRBJ2-3	.	TRBV5-1	TGCGCCAGCAGCTTGGGGGACTCAAGCACAGATACGCAGTATTTT	CASSLGDSSTDTQYF
TRBD1	TRBJ2-1	.	TRBV6-4	TGTGCCAGCAGCCCACAGGGGGCGGTCAACAATGAGCAGTTCTTC	CASSPQGAVNNEQFF
.	TRBJ2-7	.	TRBV29-1	TGCAGCGTTGGGACCTCAACTCCCTACGAGCAGTACTTC	CSVGTSTPYEQYF
.	TRBJ1-5	.	TRBV6-6	TGTGCCAGCAGTTACTCCCGTGTGGGATCCAATCAGCCCCAGCATTTT	CASSYSRVGSNQPQHF
.	TRBJ1-1	.	TRBV5-4	TGTGCCAGCTCAAGGGGGTACAGTATGAACACTGAAGCTTTCTTT	CASSRGYSMNTEAFF
.	TRBJ1-1	.	TRBV5-6	TGTGCCAGCAGCTTTATGGACACTGAAGCTTTCTTT	CASSFMDTEAFF
.	TRBJ2-7	few	TRBV7-8	TGTGCCAGCAGCTCTCGGACGGCTACCTACGAGCAGTACTTC	CASSSRTATYEQYF
.	TRBJ1-1	.	TRBV21-1	TGTGCCAGCAGCAAAGGAAGGCAGGGGGCGGCTGAAGCTTTCTTT	CASSKGRQGAAEAFF
.	TRBJ1-1	.	TRBV11-2	TGTGCCAGCACCGAGGGTGGGGGTGAAGCTTTCTTT	CASTEGGGEAFF
.	TRBJ1-3	.	TRBV4-2	TGTGCCAGCAGCCGCGATTACTCTGGAAACACCATATATTTT	CASSRDYSGNTIYF
.	TRBJ1-6	few	TRBV21-1	TGTGCCAGCAGCAAGCATACGGGACAGGGGTCGGACTCCTATAATTCACCCCTCCACTTT	CASSKHTGQGSDSYNSPLHF
TRBD1	TRBJ2-3	.	TRBV7-6	TGTGCCAGCAGCTTGACGCAGGGGGCCCCAGATACGCAGTATTTT	CASSLTQGAPDTQYF
.	TRBJ1-1	.	TRBV7-9	TGTGCCAGCAGCCGCGGGGGTACTGAAGCTTTCTTT	CASSRGGTEAFF
.	TRBJ1-5	.	TRBV4-3	TGCGCCAGCAGCCAAGATACGGGTTATCAGCCCCAGCATTTT	CASSQDTGYQPQHF
TRBD1	TRBJ2-7	.	TRBV5-4	TGTGCCAGCACTTCCGGACAGGGGGGTTCGTACGAGCAGTACTTC	CASTSGQGGSYEQYF
TRBD1	TRBJ2-7	few	TRBV11-2	TGTGCCAGCAGCTCCTATATGACAGGGGCCGAGCAGTACTTC	CASSSYMTGAEQYF
.	TRBJ1-2	.	TRBV4-3	TGCGCCAGCAGCCGGGATTTCCGGGACAAAGTGGTCTATGGCTACACCTTC	CASSRDFRDKVVYGYTF
TRBD1	TRBJ2-7	.	TRBV7-2	TGTGCCAGCAGCCAAATTACCACAGGGGTCCCTCAGTACTTC	CASSQITTGVPQYF
.	TRBJ1-5	.	TRBV19	TGTGCCAGTAGTGTCCTCCCCCGGGGCCTCAATCAGCCCCAGCATTTT	CASSVLPRGLNQPQHF
TRBD1	TRBJ1-5	.	TRBV18	TGTGCCAGCTCACCAGACAGGGACCAGCCCCAGCATTTT	CASSPDRDQPQHF
.	TRBJ2-6	.	TRBV19	TGTGCCAGTAGCCTTAAGGAACGCCACTCTGGGGCCAACGTCCTGACTTTC	CASSLKERHSGANVLTF
.	TRBJ2-2	.	TRBV7-9	TGTGCCAGCAGCCCCCCGCCCCACAGGGGGGGAGCCGGGGAGCTGTTTTTT	CASSPPPHRGGAGELFF
.	TRBJ2-3	once	TRBV27	TGTGCCAGCGGAATGGGGGCCACAGATACGCAGTATTTT	CASGMGATDTQYF
TRBD1	TRBJ1-5	.	TRBV27	TGTGCCAGCAGTCGACAGGGGACTCAGCCCCAGCATTTT	CASSRQGTQPQHF
.	TRBJ2-3	.	TRBV6-5	TGTGCCAGCAGTGCCCGGGTGAGCACAGATACGCAGTATTTT	CASSARVSTDTQYF
.	TRBJ2-3	.	TRBV21-1	TGTGCCAGCAGCAAGGGACAGGTAACAGATACGCAGTATTTT	CASSKGQVTDTQYF
TRBD1	TRBJ2-6	.	TRBV7-9	TGTGCCAGCAGCCCCCGACAGGGGGCTAGTGGGGCCAACGTCCTGACTTTC	CASSPRQGASGANVLTF
TRBD1	TRBJ1-5	.	TRBV28	TGTGCCAGCAGTTCCCATGGGACAGGGGGCCGACAGCCCCAGCATTTT	CASSSHGTGGRQPQHF
TRBD2	TRBJ2-3	.	TRBV4-3	TGCGCCAGCAGCCTTCCCCCGGTCGGGGGGGAGCCAGATACGCAGTATTTT	CASSLPPVGGEPDTQYF
.	TRBJ1-1	.	TRBV6-5	TGTGCCAGCAGTTACGAAACAGGGCGCGGCACTGAAGCTTTCTTT	CASSYETGRGTEAFF
.	TRBJ2-3	.	TRBV4-2	TGTGCCAGCAGCCAATTGCCGACCACCCATACGCAGTATTTT	CASSQLPTTHTQYF
.	TRBJ1-2	.	TRBV6-1	TGTGCCAGCAGTGAAAGTGGGGACGGCTACACCTTC	CASSESGDGYTF
.	TRBJ1-3	.	TRBV7-8	TGTGCCAGCAGCTTCACTGTGTTGGGGACCCGGGGGGCCATATATTTT	CASSFTVLGTRGAIYF
.	TRBJ1-5	.	TRBV30	TGTGCCTGGAGTGTGGGGGCTAGCAATCAGCCCCAGCATTTT	CAWSVGASNQPQHF
TRBD1	TRBJ2-7	.	TRBV19	TGTGCCAGTAGGGGACAGGGGCCGCCGCAGCAGTACTTC	CASRGQGPPQQYF